This TCR beta chain was documented in a study of blood T cell repertoires in COVID-19 (dated by TCRdb to the early 2020s). As for the study more broadly: Samples from collaborators originated in the United States, Italy and Spain and spanned both the acute and convalescent phases of COVID-19. The prospective study material was composed of cDNA or gDNA derived from T cells, B-cell-depleted T cells, or PBMCs. Subjects who had been exposed to COVID-19, were actively infected with it, or had recovered from it provided the deeply sampled blood TCRbeta repertoires that made up the dataset. A freely available public database, intended as a resource for researchers studying the immune response to SARS-CoV-2, is where the repertoires were released. The samples were drawn from two sources: the first 160 participants of the ongoing ImmuneRACE study, and 1,000 to 1,500 subjects contributed by 6 global collaborators. The sample metadata nearly always contained a de-identified subject ID, COVID-19 status, age in years and sex. Where HLA class I and class II types were available, the types were taken from metadata supplied by the sample provider, not from assay-based typing. Study-wide conclusions, independent of this receptor: The amount of clinical and demographic metadata varied by source and participant and was provided uncurated.

Comments on this clone: The target of this receptor is not known. Base qualities were left out, and no much larger clone turns up one base away.

V loses 2 bases, J loses 4 bases, and the germline ends lie 5 bases apart. Reading from cysteine to phenylalanine, the CDR3 counts 11 amino acids. Kept here is only the CDR3 DNA, which spans 33 bases and is read in frame from base 1. CDR1 and CDR2 are read off the germline V gene (reference sequence) as DFQATT and SNEGSKA. TCRbeta CDR3 regions were amplified from genomic DNA using the immunoSEQ Assay, a bias-controlled multiplex PCR. As for how the authors treated the data: Within the assay, amplification of reference gene primers was used to estimate how many nucleated cells each sample contained. To quantify the absolute abundance of each unique TCRbeta CDR3 rearrangement, sequence reads were collapsed and filtered. For each sample, productive Simpson clonality was calculated as the square root of Simpson's diversity index across productive rearrangements. TCRdb retrieved this table from immuneACCESS and kept in-frame rearrangements only. Not all clones are present; in checked studies, unresolved V genes account for under half, and no reason is known for the remainder. The V and J calls and clone size were taken over from that table, and D and trimming were inferred from the DNA. The sample table lists 55,000 to 80,000 clones, 80% to 90% of them with a count of one. Jointly, the top ten make up 2.7% of the sample.

The collaborating institutions used their own protocols to collect whole blood in K2EDTA tubes. For TCRbeta analysis, collaborators shipped samples in one of three forms: frozen whole blood, isolated PBMCs, or DNA extracted from either of those sample types. The source is a man aged 50 or older with acute or convalescent COVID-19. The sample was peripheral blood. The rearranged chain carries TRBV20-1 and TRBJ2-5; no D gene can be assigned with confidence. The nucleotide sequence is TGCAGTGCTAGACTAGGAGAGACCCAGTACTTC. It is translated as CSARLGETQYF.